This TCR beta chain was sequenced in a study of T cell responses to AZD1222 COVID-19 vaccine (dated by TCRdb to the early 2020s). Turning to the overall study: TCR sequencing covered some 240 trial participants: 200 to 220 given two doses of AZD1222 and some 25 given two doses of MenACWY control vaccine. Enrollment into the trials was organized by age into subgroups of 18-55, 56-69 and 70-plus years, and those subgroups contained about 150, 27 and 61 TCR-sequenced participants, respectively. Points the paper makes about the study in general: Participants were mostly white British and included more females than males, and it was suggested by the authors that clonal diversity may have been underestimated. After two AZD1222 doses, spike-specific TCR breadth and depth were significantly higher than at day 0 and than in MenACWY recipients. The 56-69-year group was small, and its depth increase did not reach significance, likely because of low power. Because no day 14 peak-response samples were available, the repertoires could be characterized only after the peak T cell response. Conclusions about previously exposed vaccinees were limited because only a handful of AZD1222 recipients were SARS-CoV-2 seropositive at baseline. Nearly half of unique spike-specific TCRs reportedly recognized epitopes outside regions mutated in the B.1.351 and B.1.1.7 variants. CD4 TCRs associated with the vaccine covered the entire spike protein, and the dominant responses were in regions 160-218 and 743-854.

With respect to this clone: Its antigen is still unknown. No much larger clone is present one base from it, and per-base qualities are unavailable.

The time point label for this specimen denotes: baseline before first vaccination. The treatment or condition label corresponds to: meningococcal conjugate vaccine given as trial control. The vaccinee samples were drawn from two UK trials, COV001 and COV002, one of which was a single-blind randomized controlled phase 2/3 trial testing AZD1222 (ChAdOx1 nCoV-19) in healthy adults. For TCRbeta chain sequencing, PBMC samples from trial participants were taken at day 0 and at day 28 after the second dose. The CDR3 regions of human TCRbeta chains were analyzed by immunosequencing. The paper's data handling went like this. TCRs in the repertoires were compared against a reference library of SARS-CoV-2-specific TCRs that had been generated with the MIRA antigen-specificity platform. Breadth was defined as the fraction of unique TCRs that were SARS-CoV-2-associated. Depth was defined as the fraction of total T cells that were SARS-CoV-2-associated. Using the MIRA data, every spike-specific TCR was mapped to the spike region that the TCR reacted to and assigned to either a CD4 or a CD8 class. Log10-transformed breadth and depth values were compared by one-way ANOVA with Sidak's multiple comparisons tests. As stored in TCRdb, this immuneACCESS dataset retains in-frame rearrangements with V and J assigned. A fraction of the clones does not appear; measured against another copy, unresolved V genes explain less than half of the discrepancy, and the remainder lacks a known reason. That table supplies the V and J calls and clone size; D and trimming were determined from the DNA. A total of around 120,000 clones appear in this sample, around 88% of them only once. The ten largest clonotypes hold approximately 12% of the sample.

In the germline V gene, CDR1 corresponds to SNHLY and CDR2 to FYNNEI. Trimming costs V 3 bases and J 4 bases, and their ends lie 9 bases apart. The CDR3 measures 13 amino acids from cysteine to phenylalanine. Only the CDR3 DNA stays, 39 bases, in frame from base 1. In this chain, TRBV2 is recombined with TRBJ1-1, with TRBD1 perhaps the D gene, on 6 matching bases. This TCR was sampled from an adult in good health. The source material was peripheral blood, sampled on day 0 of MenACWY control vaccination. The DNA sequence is TGTGCCAGCAGTGACCCCAGGGGCACTGAAGCTTTCTTT. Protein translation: CASSDPRGTEAFF.